These 29 T cell receptor beta chains were all obtained from the same sample, sequenced in a study of response to subunit inactivated influenza vaccine. TCRdb reprocessed the RT-PCR reads via MiXCR and lists one record per CDR3 protein. This table has roughly 460,000 distinct CDR3 sequences, roughly 9.8% appearing once. Specimen: PBMCs from blood, collected about 6 weeks after vaccination. These TCRs come from a man aged 50 to 60 who received an inactivated influenza vaccine.

This clonotype has just a few counts. The rearrangement joins TRBV15 to TRBJ2-1; TRBD1 is a possible D gene (6 bases). This CDR3 comprises 12 residues. Deletions cut 6 bases from V and 8 bases from J, with 11 bases between. Germline V CDR1 and CDR2: LNHNV, YYDKDF (reference sequence). The CDR3 DNA reads TGTGCCACCAGACAGGGTACGGATGAGCAGTTCTTC. Translated: CATRQGTDEQFF. Filled out from reference TRBV15 and TRBJ2-1, the complete variable domain reads DAMVIQNPRYQVTQFGKPVTLSCSQTLNHNVMYWYQQKSSQAPKLLFHYYDKDFNNEADTPDNFQSRRPNTSFCFLDIRSPGLGDTAMYLCATRQGTDEQFFGPGTRLTVL.

A remark on this clonotype: The germline gene is not matched at one end of the junction; a read error may be the cause. The chain carries TRBV3-1 and TRBJ2-7; D possibly corresponds to TRBD1 (6 bases). The CDR3 is 15 amino acids. Germline V lookup: CDR1 LGHDT, CDR2 YNNKEL (reference sequence). Here the CDR3 reads CAGSQGTGHLLEQYF. The CDR3 DNA reads as TGTGCCGGCAGCCAAGGCACAGGGCATCTCCTCGAGCAGTACTTC.

With respect to this clonotype: Relative to the germline gene, one junction end is altered; a read error may explain this. This chain joins TRBV5-1 and TRBJ2-3, with 9 bases matching TRBD2. The CDR3 contains 16 residues. The germline V gene has CDR1 SGHRS and CDR2 YFSETQ. In DNA, the CDR3 is TGCGCCAGCAACTTGGAGCCTAGCGGGGGCACAGATACGCAGTATTTT. It codes for CASNLEPSGGTDTQYF.

This chain's CDR3 is CASSLVSTSGGRETQYF. DNA for the CDR3: TGTGCCAGCAGCTTAGTGTCGACTAGCGGGGGCAGGGAGACCCAGTACTTC. J is TRBJ2-5 and V is TRBV7-6; 12 bases are shared with TRBD2. The trim removed 1 base at V and 5 bases at J, leaving 8 bases unmatched. The CDR3 runs 17 residues. Germline CDR1 reads SGHVS; CDR2 reads FNYEAQ.

The V call is TRBV9, the J call TRBJ2-7; 8 bases align to TRBD2. Looked up from germline, CDR1 is SGDLS and CDR2 is YYNGEE. This CDR3 has 16 amino acids. J lost 4 bases, V lost 4 bases, and 13 bases had no gene match. CDR3 amino acids: CASSSSPREGQYEQYF. CDR3 coding DNA: TGTGCCAGCAGCTCGAGTCCCCGGGAGGGCCAATACGAGCAGTACTTC.

This clonotype was picked up many times. This sequence joins TRBV12-3 or TRBV12-4 and TRBJ2-1; TRBD2 aligns across 7 bases. This CDR3 spans 15 amino acids. Germline trimming cut 7 bases from V and 0 bases from J; bases unmatched to any gene: 6. CDR3 nucleotide sequence: TGTGCCAGCAAGGGCGGGAGTGTCTCCTACAATGAGCAGTTCTTC. It encodes CASKGGSVSYNEQFF.

This clonotype was picked up a small number of times. The chain combines TRBV4-1 with TRBJ2-7; 9 bases are a match to TRBD2. The germline gives CDR1 MGHRA, CDR2 YSYEKL. CDR3 size: 18 residues. V shed 0 bases, J shed 5 bases, and the junction held 14 bases outside the gene matches. Written as DNA, the CDR3 is TGCGCCAGCAGCCAAGATCCTTCCGGGACTAGCCTCGTCGACGAGCAGTACTTC. It codes for CASSQDPSGTSLVDEQYF.

This clonotype was seen ten or more times. The chain has TRBV29-1 and TRBJ2-2; D gene uncertain. The CDR3 has 12 amino acids. In germline, CDR1 is SQVTM, CDR2 ANQGSEA. Trimming took off 0 bases at V and 6 bases at J, with 5 bases between the two ends. The CDR3, as DNA: TGCAGCGTTGAAGATTACGCCGGGGAGCTGTTTTTT. Translated: CSVEDYAGELFF.

This rearrangement joins TRBV12-3 or TRBV12-4 to TRBJ2-2, with D possibly TRBD2 on 6 matching bases. This CDR3 is built from 15 residues. V lost 3 bases, J lost 3 bases, and 11 bases lay in between. The DNA for the CDR3 is TGTGCCAGCAGTTTTACGGGAGTCTACACCGGGGAGCTGTTTTTT. It is translated as CASSFTGVYTGELFF.

This clonotype was seen at least ten times. The rearrangement links TRBV6-1 to TRBJ1-2, with 7 bases that match TRBD1. J lost 5 bases, V lost 5 bases, and 14 bases had no gene match. CDR1 is MNHNS, CDR2 SASEGT, per germline. The CDR3 consists of 16 residues. DNA of the CDR3: TGTGCCAGCAGTCCCATCTCCGGGACAGCTAGATATGGCTACACCTTC. It codes for CASSPISGTARYGYTF.

The chain combines TRBV6-2 or TRBV6-3 with TRBJ2-3; 14 bases fit TRBD2. Trimming removed 2 bases from V and 9 bases from J; junction bases left unmatched: 7. There are 16 residues in the CDR3. Germline assignment: CDR1 MNHEY and CDR2 SVGEGT. CDR3 sequence (DNA): TGTGCCAGCAGTTACGAAGGGACTAGCGGGAGAGGGACGCAGTATTTT. It specifies CASSYEGTSGRGTQYF.

Worth noting for this clonotype: One base away lies a much larger clone, so this may be a sequencing read error. The genes are TRBV20-1 and TRBJ2-3, with 13 bases that match TRBD2. The germline V gene encodes CDR1 DFQATT and CDR2 SNEGSKA (reference sequence). This CDR3 region has 16 residues. The CDR3 is CSPRDWTSGSVNTQYF. The DNA for the CDR3 is TGCAGTCCTAGAGACTGGACTAGCGGGAGTGTAAATACGCAGTATTTT.

The sample holds many counts of this clonotype. The chain links TRBV11-2 to TRBJ2-5; D not resolved. V was pared by 4 bases and J by 5 bases, with 5 bases between. CDR3 length: 11 amino acids. Looked up from germline, CDR1 is SGHAT and CDR2 is FQNNGV. CDR3 sequence reads: CASSSYETQYF. The DNA of the CDR3 is TGTGCCAGCAGCTCCTATGAGACCCAGTACTTC.

This clonotype was counted a few times. The J gene is TRBJ1-1, the V gene TRBV4-1; D gene ambiguous. The ends were cut back, 3 bases at V and 1 base at J, with 12 bases in the middle. CDR1 and CDR2 (germline): MGHRA, YSYEKL. This CDR3 comprises 15 residues. The CDR3 sequence is CASSQTTVRNTEAFF. The DNA for the CDR3 is TGCGCCAGCAGCCAGACTACAGTGAGGAACACTGAAGCTTTCTTT.

This clonotype was found many times. The J gene is TRBJ2-3, the V gene TRBV20-1; 8 bases are a match to TRBD2. Germline loops: CDR1 DFQATT, CDR2 SNEGSKA (reference sequence). This CDR3 has 14 residues. J gave up 5 bases and V 5 bases, and 9 bases lay outside the gene matches. The CDR3 region has the DNA TGCAGTGCTCGCCTTCGGGGGGGAGTAGATACGCAGTATTTT. Amino acids: CSARLRGGVDTQYF.

The table lists this clonotype with a few counts. The chain uses TRBV7-6 and TRBJ2-7; the D gene is possibly TRBD2 (5 bases). The CDR3 is made up of 13 amino acids. The V gene's germline CDR1 is SGHVS and CDR2 FNYEAQ. V lost 1 base to trimming and J lost 7 bases, with 11 bases between them. DNA for the CDR3: TGTGCCAGCAGCTTAGTCGGGGTCGAGGAGCAGTACTTC. Amino acids: CASSLVGVEEQYF. The full variable domain, its missing parts supplied by reference TRBV7-6 and TRBJ2-7, is GAGVSQSPRYKVTKRGQDVALRCDPISGHVSLYWYRQALGQGPEFLTYFNYEAQQDKSGLPNDRFSAERPEGSISTLTIQRTEQRDSAMYRCASSLVGVEEQYFGPGTRLTVT.

As to this clonotype: Compared with germline, one end of the junction differs, possibly owing to a read error. J is TRBJ2-7 and V is TRBV11-2; tentatively, D is TRBD1 (5 bases). The CDR3 spans 15 residues. The germline CDR1 and CDR2 sequences are SGHAT and FQNNGV. The CDR3 protein is CASSLWGETSYEQSF. Written as DNA, the CDR3 is TGTGCCAGCAGCTTATGGGGCGAGACCTCCTACGAGCAGTCCTTC. The full variable domain, rest sourced from reference TRBV11-2 and TRBJ2-7, is EAGVAQSPRYKIIEKRQSVAFWCNPISGHATLYWYQQILGQGPKLLIQFQNNGVVDDSQLPKDRFSAERLKGVDSTLKIQPAKLEDSAVYLCASSLWGETSYEQSFGPGTRLTVT.

This clonotype was observed a handful of times. The chain is built from TRBV5-1 and TRBJ2-1, with D perhaps TRBD1 or TRBD2 (5 bases each). Germline CDR1 is SGHRS and CDR2 is YFSETQ. The CDR3 sequence is 14 residues long. The V gene lost 4 bases and the J gene lost 9 bases, with 17 bases spanning the gap. CDR3 nucleotide sequence: TGCGCCAGCAGCACGGGACCTCGTCACGTTGAGCAGTTCTTC. Its translation: CASSTGPRHVEQFF. Full variable domain (remainder filled in from reference TRBV5-1 and TRBJ2-1): KAGVTQTPRYLIKTRGQQVTLSCSPISGHRSVSWYQQTPGQGLQFLFEYFSETQRNKGNFPGRFSGRQFSNSRSEMNVSTLELGDSALYLCASSTGPRHVEQFFGPGTRLTVL.

In this sample, this clonotype turned up a few times. The chain uses TRBV7-3 and TRBJ2-2, with TRBD2 matching over 12 bases. Germline trimming cut 2 bases from V and 4 bases from J; bases unmatched to any gene: 2. Germline V gene data show CDR1 as SGHTA and CDR2 as FQGTGA. The CDR3 has 16 residues. The CDR3 loop is CASSLLAGGPTGELFF. Written as DNA, the CDR3 is TGTGCCAGCAGCTTACTAGCGGGAGGGCCCACCGGGGAGCTGTTTTTT.

Many counts were recorded for this clonotype. V and J are TRBV18 and TRBJ2-3; D not resolved. Deletions cut 4 bases from V and 0 bases from J, with 8 bases between. Germline CDR1 is KGHSH and CDR2 is LQKENI. This CDR3 has 14 residues. This CDR3 reads CASSRAFSTDTQYF. The CDR3 DNA follows: TGTGCCAGCTCACGGGCCTTTAGCACAGATACGCAGTATTTT.

There are many counts of this clonotype. This sequence joins TRBV10-3 and TRBJ1-6; D gene unclear. With 6 bases removed from V and 7 bases from J, the gap between germline ends came to 10 bases. The CDR3 runs to 13 residues. In germline, CDR1 is ENHRY, CDR2 SYGVKD. The DNA of the CDR3 is TGTGCCATCAGGGGTCAAGCGAATTCACCCCTCCACTTT. It translates to CAIRGQANSPLHF.

The genes are TRBV10-3 and TRBJ2-3, with 10 bases that match TRBD2. Per germline, CDR1 ENHRY and CDR2 SYGVKD. The ends lost 6 bases at V and 0 bases at J; junction bases unmatched: 3. The CDR3 has 15 amino acids. CDR3 residues: CAISRTSGSTDTQYF. CDR3 DNA sequence: TGTGCCATCAGCCGGACTAGCGGAAGCACAGATACGCAGTATTTT.

A remark on this clonotype: One base away lies a much larger clone, so this may be a sequencing read error. The V and J genes are TRBV5-1 and TRBJ2-5, with no clear D. The CDR3 has 13 amino acids. The V gene's germline CDR1 is SGHRS and CDR2 YFSETQ. The CDR3 DNA follows: TGCGCCAGCAGCTCCTCTAACCAAGGGACCCAGTACTTC. Translating it yields CASSSSNQGTQYF.

There are a few counts of this clonotype. The rearrangement links TRBV5-5 to TRBJ2-1, with 11 bases that match TRBD2. Trimming cost V 2 bases and J 9 bases; bases outside gene matches: 10. The germline V gene has CDR1 SGHKS and CDR2 YYEKEE (reference sequence). The CDR3 spans 16 residues. The CDR3 DNA follows: TGTGCCAGCAGCTTTTCTAGCGGGGGGACCTCGGGTGAGCAGTTCTTC. Its protein is CASSFSSGGTSGEQFF.

The chain is built from TRBV5-6 and TRBJ2-1, with 16 bases fitting TRBD2. The CDR3 is made up of 21 amino acids. CDR1 and CDR2 (germline): SGHDT, YYEEEE. J lost 0 bases, V lost 3 bases, and 12 bases had no gene match. CDR3 protein: CASSSLPGLAGGMHSYNEQFF. Here the CDR3 DNA reads TGTGCCAGCAGCTCCCTCCCGGGACTAGCGGGAGGGATGCACTCCTACAATGAGCAGTTCTTC.

The CDR3 nucleotides read TGTGCCAGCAGCTTATCTCGGGGGGTCACAGATACGCAGTATTTT. It specifies CASSLSRGVTDTQYF. The V and J genes are TRBV7-9 and TRBJ2-3; 7 bases match TRBD2. Germline V gene data show CDR1 as SEHNR and CDR2 as FQNEAQ (reference sequence). The CDR3 loop spans 15 amino acids. The trim removed 2 bases at V and 2 bases at J, leaving 4 bases unmatched.

The J gene is TRBJ2-3, the V gene TRBV4-2, with no clear D. Trimming stripped 0 bases from V and 1 base from J, with 5 bases between. The CDR3 has 14 amino acids. Germline V gene data show CDR1 as LGHNA and CDR2 as YNFKEQ. CDR3 in DNA: TGTGCCAGCAGCCAAGATCAACGCACAGATACGCAGTATTTT. This sequence encodes CASSQDQRTDTQYF.

The count of this clonotype is one. V usage is TRBV5-1 and J usage is TRBJ1-1; possibly TRBD1 for D (5 bases). CDR1 is SGHRS, CDR2 YFSETQ, per germline. The CDR3 is 16 residues long. V dropped 0 bases and J dropped 1 base, with 13 bases sitting between them. The CDR3 DNA follows: TGCGCCAGCAGCTTGGGTCAGGGATTGGGGAACACTGAAGCTTTCTTT. Amino acid sequence: CASSLGQGLGNTEAFF.

The genes are TRBV4-3 and TRBJ2-7, with 11 nucleotides matching TRBD1. Germline CDR1 is LGHNA and CDR2 is YSLEER. The CDR3 loop spans 16 amino acids. After removal of 4 bases from V and 6 bases from J, the junction contained 11 bases not matched to a gene. CDR3 nucleotides: TGCGCCAGCAGCCCGCAGCTACCGGGACAGGGGGGCGAGCAGTACTTC. Translating it yields CASSPQLPGQGGEQYF.